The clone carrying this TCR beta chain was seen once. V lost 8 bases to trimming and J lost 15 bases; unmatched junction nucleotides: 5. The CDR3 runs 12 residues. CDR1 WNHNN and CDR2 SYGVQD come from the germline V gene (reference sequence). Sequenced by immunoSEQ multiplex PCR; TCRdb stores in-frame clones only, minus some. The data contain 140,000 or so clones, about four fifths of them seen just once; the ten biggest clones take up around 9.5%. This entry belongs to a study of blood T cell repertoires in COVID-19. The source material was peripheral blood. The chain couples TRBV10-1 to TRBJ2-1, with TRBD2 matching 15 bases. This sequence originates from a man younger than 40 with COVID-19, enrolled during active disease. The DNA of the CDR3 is TGCGCCAGCGGACTAGCGGGAGGGCCTCGGTTCTTC. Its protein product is CASGLAGGPRFF.